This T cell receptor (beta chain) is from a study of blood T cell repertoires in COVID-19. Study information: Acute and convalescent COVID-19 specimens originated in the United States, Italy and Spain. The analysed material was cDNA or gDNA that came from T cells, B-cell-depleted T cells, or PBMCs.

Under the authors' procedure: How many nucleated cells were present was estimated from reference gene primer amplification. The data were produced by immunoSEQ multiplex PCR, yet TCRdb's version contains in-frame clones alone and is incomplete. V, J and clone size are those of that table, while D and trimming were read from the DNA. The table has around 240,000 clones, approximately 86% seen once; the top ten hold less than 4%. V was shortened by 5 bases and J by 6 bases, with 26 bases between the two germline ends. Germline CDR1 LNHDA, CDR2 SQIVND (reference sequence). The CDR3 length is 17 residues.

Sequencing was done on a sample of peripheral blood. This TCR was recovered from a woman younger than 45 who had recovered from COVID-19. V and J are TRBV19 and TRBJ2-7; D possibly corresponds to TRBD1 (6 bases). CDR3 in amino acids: CASSPLGDFTGRVEQYF. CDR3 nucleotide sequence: TGTGCCAGTAGTCCCCTCGGAGATTTCACAGGGCGGGTCGAGCAGTACTTC.